The 17 T cell receptor beta chains below come from one sample, sequenced in a study of blood T cell repertoires in COVID-19. TCRdb's copy holds only in-frame clones and misses some; the assay was immunoSEQ multiplex PCR. The sample holds under 170,000 clones; approximately 86% are singletons and the top ten take 2.5% to 4%. Sequenced sample: peripheral blood. The receptors come from a man between 65 and 85 years old with acute or convalescent COVID-19.

The chain has TRBV5-4 and TRBJ2-7, with no clear D. Germline values: CDR1 SGHNT, CDR2 YYREEE (reference sequence). This CDR3 region has 14 residues. The V gene lost 3 bases and the J gene lost 9 bases, with 19 bases spanning the gap. CDR3 residues: CASSCARPEDRQYF. The CDR3 DNA reads TGTGCCAGCAGCTGCGCGCGGCCAGAAGACCGGCAGTACTTC.

The chain couples TRBV9 to TRBJ2-7, with 7 bases lining up with TRBD2. Germline V gene data show CDR1 as SGDLS and CDR2 as YYNGEE. The CDR3 totals 15 residues. Trimming took 4 bases from V and 7 from J; bases not matched to a gene: 14. CDR3 nucleotides: TGTGCCAGCAGCTTGCTAGCGGATTCCCCGGGGGAGCAGTACTTC. This codes for CASSLLADSPGEQYF. Filled out from reference TRBV9 and TRBJ2-7, the complete variable domain reads DSGVTQTPKHLITATGQRVTLRCSPRSGDLSVYWYQQSLDQGLQFLIQYYNGEERAKGNILERFSAQQFPDLHSELNLSSLELGDSALYFCASSLLADSPGEQYFGPGTRLTVT.

The V and J genes are TRBV12-3 or TRBV12-4 and TRBJ2-5, with no clear D. Trimming left V 5 bases short and J 2 bases short, with 6 bases between. The CDR3 runs 12 residues. The chain's CDR3 is CASSQIQETQYF. CDR3 coding DNA: TGTGCCAGCAGTCAGATTCAAGAGACCCAGTACTTC.

The chain couples TRBV19 to TRBJ2-2; TRBD2 matches 12 bases. Germline V CDR1 and CDR2: LNHDA, SQIVND (reference sequence). V shed 4 bases and J 1 base; nucleotides not matched to a gene: 4. This CDR3 has 17 amino acids. The CDR3 region is CASSRQLAGGNTGELFF. The CDR3 region has the DNA TGTGCCAGTAGTAGACAACTAGCGGGAGGGAACACCGGGGAGCTGTTTTTT.

CDR3 loop: CSAETSLQFF. The CDR3 DNA reads as TGCAGCGCCGAGACTAGTTTACAGTTCTTC. The chain recombines TRBV29-1 with TRBJ2-1; tentative D call: TRBD2 (6 bases). The CDR3 sequence is 10 residues long. The V and J ends lost 7 bases and 13 bases respectively, with 14 bases between them. Germline V gives CDR1 SQVTM, CDR2 ANQGSEA.

The chain couples TRBV11-2 to TRBJ1-1, with a possible D match to TRBD1 (6 bases). The CDR3 runs 14 residues. V was pared by 6 bases and J by 0 bases, with 11 bases between. Germline loops: CDR1 SGHAT, CDR2 FQNNGV. CDR3 nucleotides: TGTGCCAGCAGTACAGGGTTCATGAACACTGAAGCTTTCTTT. Translating gives CASSTGFMNTEAFF.

The chain employs TRBV7-3 and TRBJ1-2, with TRBD1 matching 8 bases. The germline CDR1 and CDR2 sequences are SGHTA and FQGTGA. V shed 2 bases, J shed 1 base, and the junction held 3 bases outside the gene matches. The CDR3 consists of 15 residues. CDR3 sequence (DNA): TGTGCCAGCAGCTTATCGACAGGGGATAACTATGGCTACACCTTC. This codes for CASSLSTGDNYGYTF.

The chain uses TRBV7-2 and TRBJ2-3; D perhaps matches TRBD2 (6 bases). V lost 2 bases and J lost 2, with 17 bases in between. Germline loops: CDR1 SGHTA, CDR2 FQGNSA. CDR3 size: 17 residues. The CDR3 DNA is TGTGCCAGCAGCTTAACCCCCCGGGGAGGCCCCACAGATACGCAGTATTTT. It encodes CASSLTPRGGPTDTQYF.

V is TRBV10-3 and J is TRBJ2-2, with TRBD2 matching over 9 bases. The CDR3 is 16 amino acids. The V gene end was trimmed by 0 bases and the J gene end by 6 bases; junction bases not matched to a gene: 5. Germline values: CDR1 ENHRY, CDR2 SYGVKD. The CDR3 reads CAISESIGLASGELFF. In DNA form, the CDR3 reads TGTGCCATCAGTGAGTCGATAGGACTAGCGTCCGGGGAGCTGTTTTTT.

This clone has only one observation. This chain uses TRBV5-1 with TRBJ2-7; D possibly corresponds to TRBD1 (6 bases). Trimming stripped 4 bases from V and 3 bases from J, with 20 bases between. The CDR3 is 16 residues long. Germline V gives CDR1 SGHRS, CDR2 YFSETQ. The CDR3 DNA reads as TGCGCCAGCAGCGTTTTACCGGGACAAGGGAACTACGAGCAGTACTTC. Amino acids: CASSVLPGQGNYEQYF.

The genes are TRBV5-1 and TRBJ2-3; maybe TRBD2 (6 bases). Germline V gene data show CDR1 as SGHRS and CDR2 as YFSETQ. V lost 0 bases and J lost 1, with 12 bases in between. The CDR3 has 16 residues. CDR3 sequence reads: CASSLGARDGTDTQYF. CDR3 DNA sequence: TGCGCCAGCAGCTTGGGGGCGCGGGATGGCACAGATACGCAGTATTTT.

V and J are TRBV11-2 and TRBJ1-2; D remains unclear. The CDR3 consists of 14 residues. Trimming cost V 5 bases and J 3 bases, with 13 bases left between them. CDR1 SGHAT and CDR2 FQNNGV come from the germline V gene. The CDR3 DNA is TGTGCCAGCAGCCCAAGTCTGGACTACTATGGCTACACCTTC. It codes for CASSPSLDYYGYTF.

This clone showed up just once. The chain combines TRBV7-9 with TRBJ2-5; possibly TRBD1 for D (6 bases). This CDR3 contains 15 residues. Between the trimmed V and J ends, which lost 5 bases and 2 bases, there was a span of 15 bases. From germline, CDR1 is SEHNR and CDR2 FQNEAQ (reference sequence). The CDR3 DNA reads TGTGCCAGCAGCCTTCCGACAGGAACTCAAGAGACCCAGTACTTC. This encodes CASSLPTGTQETQYF.

Remarks on this clone: The sample holds other DNA sequences that translate to the same CDR3. The chain employs TRBV7-3 and TRBJ2-5, with D maybe TRBD1 (6 bases). The CDR3 sequence is 13 residues long. The germline V gene has CDR1 SGHTA and CDR2 FQGTGA. The ends were cut back, 2 bases at V and 3 bases at J, with 7 bases in the middle. The CDR3 DNA reads TGTGCCAGCAGCTTAGACAGGAAAGAGACCCAGTACTTC. Translated, it gives CASSLDRKETQYF.

The rearrangement uses TRBV5-1 and TRBJ2-3, with TRBD1 matching 7 bases. Germline CDR1 and CDR2: SGHRS and YFSETQ. After removal of 0 bases from V and 2 bases from J, the junction contained 15 bases not matched to a gene. The CDR3 is 19 amino acids. CDR3 amino acids: CASSLGQDRVLSPTDTQYF. CDR3 nucleotides: TGCGCCAGCAGCTTGGGCCAAGACAGGGTTCTATCCCCCACAGATACGCAGTATTTT.

The V gene is TRBV28, the J gene TRBJ1-1; weak D call: TRBD1 (5 bases). The length of the CDR3 is 14 residues. The germline gives CDR1 MDHEN, CDR2 SYDVKM. The V end was cut by 3 bases, the J end by 1 base, with 9 bases between. The CDR3 region is CASSLGLKNTEAFF. The CDR3 DNA is TGTGCCAGCAGTTTGGGGCTCAAGAACACTGAAGCTTTCTTT.

The chain carries TRBV6-2 or TRBV6-3 and TRBJ2-1; no definite D call. CDR3 length equals 11 residues. V lost 3 bases to trimming and J lost 6 bases, with 3 bases between them. CDR1 and CDR2 from the germline V gene are MNHEY and SVGEGT. As DNA, the CDR3 is TGTGCCAGCAGTTATCTCAATGAGCAGTTCTTC. This translates into CASSYLNEQFF.